This T cell receptor beta chain is drawn from a study of regulatory T cells in long-lasting Graves disease. On the study more broadly: Over-5-year antithyroid drug use with positive TSH receptor antibodies defined persistent Graves' disease in the study.

This CDR3 is 16 amino acids long. V lost 0 bases to trimming and J lost 6 bases; unmatched junction nucleotides: 9. The germline V gene has CDR1 DFQATT and CDR2 SNEGSKA (reference sequence). Time point in this sample: persistent/refractory GD, antithyroid drugs over 5 years with positive TRAb. Extracted RNA from PBMCs served as the source of the TCR library. Findings and caveats of the study: Whereas roughly 1,000 public clonotypes were shared by new patients, persistent patients shared more, at over 2,500. Preferential use of TRBV28, TRBJ1-2 and TRBJ2-5 was seen in persistent disease.

Construction of the TCR beta libraries employed iRepertoire HTBI primers in conjunction with Arm-PCR of CDR3 regions. TCRdb ran MiXCR on the multiplex PCR reads and lists one entry per CDR3 protein. The data hold around 400,000 distinct CDR3 sequences, with more than 20% observed a single time. This clonotype was counted a few times. The antigen is unknown. The origin of this receptor is a woman aged 40 to 49 with Graves disease. This specimen consisted of peripheral blood mononuclear cells (PBMCs), obtained when the disease was refractory, from a patient treated with antithyroid drugs. This chain joins TRBV20-1 and TRBJ2-7; 12 bases fit TRBD2. CDR3 loop: CSAREYRLAGALEQYF. The DNA for the CDR3 is TGCAGTGCTAGAGAATATCGACTAGCGGGAGCCCTCGAGCAGTACTTC.